This T cell receptor beta chain was observed in a study of blood T cells in healthy people across ages. Points from the study as a whole: Shifts in expanded clonotypes may have been confounded by donor CMV status, which was unknown.

About this clonotype itself: Its antigen remains unknown.

V was clipped by 3 bases and J by 4 bases, with 21 bases between them. Germline CDR1 reads KGHSH; CDR2 reads LQKENI. There are 18 residues in the CDR3. Per-sample yields of isolated PBMCs were at least 7 million. Using a J-beta primer mix together with a sample-barcoded 5' primer, a second PCR was run for about 6 to 12 cycles. Tagging of each cDNA molecule was performed by a template-switch adaptor with 12 random nucleotides. MiXCR, run by TCRdb on the 5' RACE reads, gives a single entry per CDR3 protein. Of approximately 600,000 distinct CDR3 sequences in the sample, roughly 58% were seen once. V gene TRBV18 combines with J gene TRBJ1-4; no clear D. The clonotype originates from a man in his sixties in good health. Sequences were obtained from blood. CDR3 region: CASSPTPPNRSFNEKLFF. The CDR3 DNA is TGTGCCAGCTCACCGACCCCACCTAACAGATCGTTTAATGAAAAACTGTTTTTT.